This TCR beta chain was observed in a study of STAT5B mutations in CD4+ large granular lymphocyte leukemia. Study processing details: Productive clonotypes were detectable down to 2.59 x 10-5 frequency. Some clones are missing from TCRdb's copy, which holds only in-frame ones; the method was immunoSEQ multiplex PCR. That table gives V, J and clone size, and the DNA gave D and trimming. The table has about 45,000 clones, approximately 86% seen once. The CDR3 loop spans 16 amino acids. Germline V gene sequence: CDR1 SGHTS, CDR2 YDEGEE. V lost 2 bases to trimming and J lost 1 base, with 14 bases between them. Control samples were healthy donors' buffy coats. Broader study findings: Approximately 25% of private leukemic clonotypes occurred rarely in other patients' non-leukemic repertoires.

In regard to this clone: Antigen specificity is unknown.

The chain is built from TRBV5-8 and TRBJ2-3, with D tentatively TRBD1 (6 bases). Sequencing was done on a sample of CD4+ T cells from blood buffy coats. The receptor's source is a human donor in good health. CDR3 residues: CASSFLRGRGTDTQYF. DNA of the CDR3: TGTGCCAGCAGCTTCCTCAGGGGTCGAGGCACAGATACGCAGTATTTT. Full variable domain (outside the CDR3, taken from reference TRBV5-8 and TRBJ2-3): EAGVTQSPTHLIKTRGQQATLRCSPISGHTSVYWYQQALGLGLQFLLWYDEGEERNRGNFPPRFSGRQFPNYSSELNVNALELEDSALYLCASSFLRGRGTDTQYFGPGTRLTVL.